A selection of T cell receptor beta chains follows, all from one sample in a study of cytomegalovirus exposure and HLA in healthy donors. The method was immunoSEQ multiplex PCR; TCRdb's version includes in-frame clones alone and lacks a portion of them. The sample has about 61,000 clones, 89% seen once. Sequenced input: PBMCs. The receptors were gathered from a man aged 25 to 45 in good health and CMV-seropositive. Both conserved end residues are part of each CDR3. Fields, in order: clone size, J gene, V gene, D gene, CDR3 protein, CDR3 DNA. D genes are given only for firm matches. The listing skips clone size in some rows; elsewhere it reads once, few, many or a size class.

- TRBJ2-7 TRBV5-1 TRBD1 CASSSDRASSYEQYF TGCGCCAGCAGTTCAGACAGGGCGAGCTCCTACGAGCAGTACTTC
- TRBJ2-1 TRBV11-2 TRBD1 CASSLVLGQGLNEQFF TGTGCCAGCAGCTTAGTTCTGGGACAGGGTTTGAATGAGCAGTTCTTC
once TRBJ2-1 TRBV28 TRBD1 CASSSGTGTYNEQFF TGTGCCAGCAGTTCAGGGACAGGTACCTACAATGAGCAGTTCTTC
- TRBJ2-7 TRBV5-5 TRBD1 CASSATGARYEQYF TGTGCCAGCAGCGCGACAGGGGCCCGCTACGAGCAGTACTTC
- TRBJ2-7 TRBV7-9 - CASSSRTGVMYEQYF TGTGCCAGCAGCTCTCGGACGGGAGTGATGTACGAGCAGTACTTC
- TRBJ2-1 TRBV4-1 TRBD2 CASSQSLAGVSNEQFF TGCGCCAGCAGCCAATCTTTAGCGGGAGTAAGCAATGAGCAGTTCTTC
- TRBJ1-2 TRBV5-1 TRBD1 CASRSGQENYGYTF TGCGCCAGCAGAAGCGGACAGGAAAACTATGGCTACACCTTC
once TRBJ2-5 TRBV7-2 TRBD2 CASSLGVGGETQYF TGTGCCAGCAGCTTAGGAGTGGGAGGGGAGACCCAGTACTTC
- TRBJ1-2 TRBV2 - CASSEAPGGYTF TGTGCCAGCAGTGAAGCCCCCGGGGGCTACACCTTC
once TRBJ2-7 TRBV30 - CAWGLPSYEQYF TGTGCCTGGGGACTGCCTTCCTACGAGCAGTACTTC
- TRBJ1-4 TRBV11-2 - CASSLSGGSEKLFF TGTGCCAGCAGCTTAAGCGGGGGCAGTGAAAAACTGTTTTTT
- TRBJ2-1 TRBV30 TRBD1 CAWTDRGQVPYLNEQFF TGTGCCTGGACCGACAGAGGACAGGTGCCCTATCTCAATGAGCAGTTCTTC
- TRBJ2-1 TRBV7-9 TRBD2 CASSLGLAGNEQFF TGTGCCAGCAGCCTCGGACTAGCGGGGAATGAGCAGTTCTTC
- TRBJ1-2 TRBV30 TRBD1 CAWATPGQGSGYTF TGTGCCTGGGCAACTCCGGGACAGGGGAGTGGCTACACCTTC
- TRBJ1-5 TRBV7-2 - CASSLWGVLNQPQHF TGTGCCAGCAGTCTTTGGGGGGTCCTCAATCAGCCCCAGCATTTT
- TRBJ2-3 TRBV11-2 - CASSLDRYTDTQYF TGTGCCAGCAGCCTAGACAGATACACAGATACGCAGTATTTT
- TRBJ2-7 TRBV7-2 - CASSPGERGYEQYF TGTGCCAGCAGCCCGGGGGAGAGGGGCTACGAGCAGTACTTC
- TRBJ1-2 TRBV25-1 TRBD1 CASSPRTGAGYTF TGTGCCAGCAGTCCCCGGACAGGGGCCGGCTACACCTTC
- TRBJ2-1 TRBV9 - CASNPGGSAGNEQFF TGTGCCAGCAACCCTGGGGGGAGTGCTGGAAATGAGCAGTTCTTC
- TRBJ2-7 TRBV5-1 TRBD2 CASSLDPEAGRANEQYF TGCGCCAGCAGCTTGGACCCGGAGGCGGGGAGGGCTAACGAGCAGTACTTC
- TRBJ2-3 TRBV6-1 - CASSGAFGDTQYF TGTGCCAGCAGTGGAGCTTTCGGAGATACGCAGTATTTT
- TRBJ2-7 TRBV5-6 TRBD2 CASSLGGTSSYEQYF TGTGCCAGCAGCTTGGGGGGGACTAGTTCCTACGAGCAGTACTTC
- TRBJ2-1 TRBV7-9 - CASSFGGAYNEQFF TGTGCCAGCAGCTTCGGAGGGGCGTACAATGAGCAGTTCTTC
- TRBJ2-7 TRBV4-1 TRBD2 CASSQDWPSGYEQYF TGCGCCAGCAGCCAAGATTGGCCTAGCGGCTACGAGCAGTACTTC
- TRBJ2-3 TRBV4-1 TRBD1 CASSQAGQGPDTQYF TGCGCCAGCAGCCAAGCCGGACAGGGGCCAGATACGCAGTATTTT
- TRBJ2-7 TRBV7-9 TRBD2 CASSLTAGGAYEQYF TGTGCCAGCAGCTTAACGGCGGGAGGAGCCTACGAGCAGTACTTC
- TRBJ1-5 TRBV15 - CATSRVAVVNQPQHF TGTGCCACCAGCAGAGTGGCAGTTGTCAATCAGCCCCAGCATTTT
few TRBJ2-3 TRBV11-2 - CASTLGTFYTQYF TGTGCCAGCACCTTGGGGACTTTTTATACGCAGTATTTT
- TRBJ1-1 TRBV11-1 - CASSPQVTNTEAFF TGTGCCAGCAGCCCACAGGTGACAAACACTGAAGCTTTCTTT
- TRBJ2-7 TRBV6-5 - CASKKGLGRGHEQYF TGTGCCAGCAAGAAGGGGCTCGGGAGAGGGCACGAGCAGTACTTC
- TRBJ2-2 TRBV5-8 TRBD2 CAGSSGRTGELFF TGTGCCGGGTCTAGCGGGAGAACCGGGGAGCTGTTTTTT
- TRBJ2-7 TRBV6-5 TRBD1 CAIWDSPYEQYF TGTGCCATCTGGGACAGCCCCTACGAGCAGTACTTC
- TRBJ1-1 TRBV6-5 - CASSSGLSFGAFF TGTGCCAGCAGTTCCGGACTCTCTTTTGGCGCTTTCTTT
- TRBJ2-5 TRBV11-2 TRBD1 CASIGLQGRETQYF TGTGCCAGCATCGGATTACAGGGGCGGGAGACCCAGTACTTC
- TRBJ2-3 TRBV9 - CASSVEEASTDTQYF TGTGCCAGCAGCGTAGAGGAAGCGAGCACAGATACGCAGTATTTT
- TRBJ1-3 TRBV30 - CAWSTGDGNTIYF TGTGCCTGGAGTACGGGGGACGGAAACACCATATATTTT
- TRBJ2-1 TRBV19 TRBD2 CASSINGLAGVGFRNEQFF TGTGCCAGTAGTATAAATGGACTAGCGGGAGTTGGATTTAGGAATGAGCAGTTCTTC
- TRBJ1-5 TRBV7-2 - CASQTGYQPQHF TGTGCCTCCCAAACAGGGTATCAGCCCCAGCATTTT
few TRBJ1-1 TRBV25-1 - CASRGGTEAFF TGTGCCAGCAGGGGAGGCACTGAAGCTTTCTTT
- TRBJ2-3 TRBV9 TRBD1 CASSRSGTVADTQYF TGTGCCAGCAGCAGATCCGGGACAGTAGCAGATACGCAGTATTTT
- TRBJ1-2 TRBV7-9 TRBD1 CASSLEGTGDLGGYTF TGTGCCAGCAGCTTAGAAGGGACAGGGGATCTTGGTGGCTACACCTTC
- TRBJ2-5 TRBV7-7 - CASSLLRGGETQYF TGTGCTAGCAGCTTATTACGGGGAGGAGAGACCCAGTACTTC
few TRBJ2-7 TRBV6-1 TRBD2 CASSDLLGGSDEQYF TGTGCCAGCAGTGATCTCTTGGGGGGGTCGGACGAGCAGTACTTC
- TRBJ1-3 TRBV18 - CASALLLDNQNTIYF TGTGCCAGCGCACTCCTCTTGGACAATCAAAACACCATATATTTT
- TRBJ1-5 TRBV27 - CASSFSDNQPQHF TGTGCCAGCAGTTTCTCAGACAATCAGCCCCAGCATTTT
- TRBJ2-1 TRBV28 - CASSSGSSYNEQFF TGTGCCAGCAGTTCAGGAAGCTCCTACAATGAGCAGTTCTTC
- TRBJ2-3 TRBV7-9 TRBD2 CASSSAGEVDTQYF TGTGCCAGCAGCTCAGCGGGAGAGGTAGATACGCAGTATTTT
- TRBJ2-1 TRBV14 - CASSRSREQFF TGTGCCAGCAGCCGATCCAGAGAGCAGTTCTTC
- TRBJ2-1 TRBV7-9 TRBD2 CASSSNLAGSSYNEQFF TGTGCCAGCAGCTCAAATTTAGCGGGGAGCTCCTACAATGAGCAGTTCTTC
- TRBJ1-6 TRBV11-2 - CASSLDKNYRGNSPLHF TGTGCCAGCAGCTTAGATAAGAATTACAGAGGGAATTCACCCCTCCACTTT
- TRBJ2-3 TRBV7-2 TRBD1 CASSHRTGAGTDTQYF TGTGCCAGCAGCCACCGGACAGGGGCTGGCACAGATACGCAGTATTTT
- TRBJ2-7 TRBV2 - CASSTGTNYEQYF TGTGCCAGCAGTACCGGGACAAACTACGAGCAGTACTTC
- TRBJ2-3 TRBV7-3 TRBD2 CASSSLAGFTDTQYF TGTGCCAGCAGCTCACTAGCGGGGTTCACAGATACGCAGTATTTT